This entry concerns a single T cell receptor (beta chain). The data were taken from a study of cytotoxic CD8 clonotypes in ibrutinib-treated CLL. The CDR3 runs 13 residues. The germline gives CDR1 LNHDA, CDR2 SQIVND (reference sequence). V lost 9 bases and J lost 2, with 11 bases in between. Assay used: immunoSEQ multiplex PCR; TCRdb lists only in-frame clones, some missing. The sample holds 35,000 or so clones, almost 70% seen once. Sequences were derived from PBMCs, sampled before ibrutinib treatment. The origin of this receptor is a human donor with chronic lymphocytic leukemia. The chain recombines TRBV19 with TRBJ2-1; D is undetermined. The CDR3 bases are TGTGCCAGCCTCAGCCCAACCTACAATGAGCAGTTCTTC. Its protein product is CASLSPTYNEQFF.